This T cell receptor beta chain came from a study of T cells in Graves' hyperthyroidism and ophthalmopathy (dated by TCRdb to the late 2010s). Notes on the research overall: Peripheral blood samples were taken at the time of initial diagnosis, prior to any treatment. To identify TCR V-J signatures that set the groups apart, the researchers used a discovery cohort of approximately 98 patients, made up of roughly 40 with Graves' ophthalmopathy and 57 with stable Graves' hyperthyroidism. Prospective prediction of ophthalmopathy was tested in an independent validation cohort of approximately 19 hyperthyroidism patients and around 16 patients who later progressed to ophthalmopathy. The 90 or so discovery patients were randomly split 7:3 into training and test sets. The study also compared thyroid tissue and blood T-cell repertoires from roughly 6 Graves' hyperthyroidism patients. Once sampling was done, hyperthyroidism patients were given methimazole at a starting dose of 30 mg daily, whereas ophthalmopathy patients were given high-dose intravenous methylprednisolone. TCR Vbeta CDR3 sequencing of 135 peripheral blood samples (43 ophthalmopathy, 75 to 80 hyperthyroidism and roughly 17 progressor patients) is reported in the paper.

Results the study describes overall, beyond this receptor: In cross-validation, a model built on a 13 V-J signature told ophthalmopathy apart from stable hyperthyroidism with less than 90% sensitivity and approximately 81% specificity, and in testing the same model reached 80%/75%. In validation, the model predicted progression to ophthalmopathy with roughly 70% sensitivity and over 72% specificity, a median of 6.5 months before onset. Sample size was not statistically predetermined, and blinding of investigators to group allocation was not performed. Blood samples also contained most of the expanded thyroid clonotypes (frequency above 0.001), which suggests that blood repertoires may reflect thyroid immune responses.

From the cysteine up to the phenylalanine, the CDR3 has a length of 15 residues. Only the CDR3 DNA stays, 45 bases, in frame from base 1. For CDR1 and CDR2, the germline V gene lists SNHLY and FYNNEI. Between the V and J ends, shortened by 8 bases and 3 bases respectively, the junction contains 19 bases. On this clonotype: What this receptor recognizes is not known. No much larger clonotype is one base removed from it; base qualities were not supplied.

The TCR beta CDR3 regions were amplified from the RNA transcripts. The TCR CDR3 was subjected to a first round of RT-PCR using the HTBI primer set and the Qiagen OneStep RT-PCR kit. Libraries were constructed in a second round of multiplex PCR, after which size selection and purification were performed. Paired-end sequencing of the libraries was performed with 100 bp reads on an Illumina HiSeq2000. On the study's bioinformatics: SOAPnuke was used to process the raw data, with reads discarded if the reads contained adapters or uncalled bases, had a mean Phred below 15, or lacked an exact constant-primer or identifier match. COPE v1.2.5 was used to merge high-quality paired reads, and clonotypes were defined as unique nucleotide sequences. Clonotypes were aligned to IMGT TRBV, TRBD and TRBJ reference segments using MiTCR v1.1. The analysis included only V-J combinations with a frequency above 0.0001, which together covered around 99% of the repertoires. A TCS score was defined as the ratio between F50 (clonal expansion) and ExV (chaos), using BLOSUM62-based TCRdist between CDR3 peptides within each V-J. Welch's t-statistics and random forest reduced 500 to 650 V-J features to roughly 13, which were used in a naive Bayes classifier (R e1071). TCRdb itself trimmed the public reads at Q25 with fastp, ran MiXCR and retained productive beta chains. Rows with one shared CDR3 protein collapse into an entry with the most common genes and DNA. These V and J calls rely on TCRdb rather than the paper's analysis. The sample records fewer than 900,000 distinct CDR3 sequences, over 15% of which are singletons. Together, the top ten hold over 15% of the sample.

Hyperthyroidism patients were newly diagnosed, with disease duration under 2 months, and aged 18 to 65 years. Patients with uncontrolled infections, other autoimmune diseases, pregnancy or lactation were excluded. Diagnoses relied on clinical symptoms, serum thyroxine and TRAb, thyroid ultrasound and orbital computed tomography. Blood from progressor patients was collected at the time of first diagnosis with hyperthyroidism, before any ophthalmopathy symptoms had appeared. PBMCs were isolated from 7.5 to 10 ml of fresh peripheral blood by Ficoll-Paque density gradient centrifugation. Progressor patients were first diagnosed with Graves' hyperthyroidism and then developed ophthalmopathy during follow-up. Trizol reagent was used to extract total RNA, and RNA quality was then checked on an Agilent 2100 Bioanalyzer.

The source is a woman aged 50 to 65 with Graves' hyperthyroidism that later progressed to Graves' ophthalmopathy. Sequencing input: blood. The chain was built from TRBV2 and TRBJ2-5; the D element might be TRBD1 or TRBD2, as each aligns at 5 bases. The CDR3 sequence is CASARSSGLEETQYF. The DNA reads TGTGCCAGCGCCAGGTCCTCGGGGCTGGAAGAGACCCAGTACTTC.